The rows below give T cell receptor beta chains drawn from one sample of a study of T cell repertoires in cytomegalovirus infection. Each CDR3 protein gets one entry after TCRdb re-called the reads with MiXCR. The sample shows about 830,000 distinct CDR3 sequences, approximately 32% of them seen only once. The antigens of these receptors remain unknown. The input for sequencing was cultured CD8+ T cells from PBMCs, taken from culture after CMV antigen stimulation. These receptors all stem from a human donor in good health (CMV status not recorded). Some clones in this sample may be carry-over from other donors' samples. Both conserved end residues are part of each CDR3. A D gene is named only where the DNA matches it firmly. Part of the rows lack a size; the others show once, few, many or a class for expanded clones.

J: TRBJ2-7
D: TRBD1
size: few
V: TRBV4-1
CDR3: CASSQAGTGDDEQYF
DNA: TGCGCCAGCAGCCAGGCCGGGACAGGGGACGACGAGCAGTACTTC

J: TRBJ2-3
D: NA
size: few
V: TRBV7-9
CDR3: CASSLGGLQGVTDTQYF
DNA: TGTGCCAGCAGCTTAGGGGGACTGCAGGGCGTCACAGATACGCAGTATTTT

J: TRBJ1-1
D: NA
size: few
V: TRBV9
CDR3: CASSGGGSEAFF
DNA: TGTGCCAGCAGCGGAGGGGGGTCTGAAGCTTTCTTT

J: TRBJ2-5
D: TRBD1
size: NA
V: TRBV12-3/TRBV12-4
CDR3: CASRPTGGQETQYF
DNA: TGTGCCAGCAGGCCCACAGGGGGGCAAGAGACCCAGTACTTC

J: TRBJ2-7
D: NA
size: NA
V: TRBV15
CDR3: CATSVSSGSYEQYF
DNA: TGTGCCACCAGCGTGTCTTCAGGATCCTACGAGCAGTACTTC

J: TRBJ2-4
D: NA
size: NA
V: TRBV6-5
CDR3: CASSSRDGTNRNIQYF
DNA: TGTGCCAGCAGCTCCCGGGACGGGACGAATCGAAACATTCAGTACTTC

J: TRBJ1-4
D: NA
size: NA
V: TRBV13
CDR3: CASSFGGDGEKLFF
DNA: TGTGCCAGCAGCTTTGGAGGGGACGGTGAAAAACTGTTTTTT

J: TRBJ2-1
D: NA
size: NA
V: TRBV28
CDR3: CASSLLASLSDSPYNEQFF
DNA: TGTGCCAGCAGTTTATTGGCCTCACTCTCTGACAGCCCCTACAATGAGCAGTTCTTC

J: TRBJ1-1
D: NA
size: few
V: TRBV13
CDR3: CASSPRRRGGNTEAFF
DNA: TGTGCCAGCAGCCCCCGTAGGCGGGGCGGGAACACTGAAGCTTTCTTT

J: TRBJ2-2
D: NA
size: NA
V: TRBV11-3
CDR3: CASSLVGLGTGELFF
DNA: TGTGCCAGCAGCTTAGTCGGACTCGGCACCGGGGAGCTGTTTTTT

J: TRBJ2-1
D: NA
size: NA
V: TRBV28
CDR3: CASSFSGHNEQFF
DNA: TGTGCCAGCAGTTTTAGTGGGCACAATGAGCAGTTCTTC

J: TRBJ1-1
D: NA
size: few
V: TRBV10-2
CDR3: CASRGWANTEAFF
DNA: TGCGCCAGCAGGGGGTGGGCAAACACTGAAGCTTTCTTT

J: TRBJ1-2
D: NA
size: NA
V: TRBV19
CDR3: CASSTDPYHHYGYTF
DNA: TGTGCCAGTAGTACGGACCCATACCATCACTATGGCTACACCTTC

J: TRBJ2-5
D: TRBD2
size: NA
V: TRBV7-2
CDR3: CASSLVLAATETQYF
DNA: TGTGCCAGCAGCTTAGTACTAGCGGCGACGGAGACCCAGTACTTC

J: TRBJ2-5
D: TRBD2
size: NA
V: TRBV7-9
CDR3: CASRFGLAAPNQETQYF
DNA: TGTGCCAGCAGATTCGGACTAGCCGCGCCCAACCAAGAGACCCAGTACTTC

J: TRBJ2-1
D: NA
size: NA
V: TRBV12-3/TRBV12-4
CDR3: CASTGEGATNEQFF
DNA: TGTGCCAGCACCGGGGAGGGGGCCACCAATGAGCAGTTCTTC

J: TRBJ1-2
D: NA
size: once
V: TRBV13
CDR3: CASSLGTGQRYGYTF
DNA: TGTGCCAGCAGCTTAGGGACCGGACAGCGCTATGGCTACACCTTC

J: TRBJ1-1
D: NA
size: NA
V: TRBV27
CDR3: CASSLGGQEAFF
DNA: TGTGCCAGCAGTTTGGGGGGTCAAGAAGCTTTCTTT

J: TRBJ1-2
D: NA
size: few
V: TRBV19
CDR3: CATDGPGDYGYTF
DNA: TGTGCCACTGATGGGCCCGGGGACTATGGCTACACCTTC

J: TRBJ1-1
D: NA
size: NA
V: TRBV5-4
CDR3: CASSVDFTEAFF
DNA: TGTGCCAGCAGCGTGGACTTCACTGAAGCTTTCTTT

J: TRBJ1-1
D: NA
size: NA
V: TRBV19
CDR3: CASSVGLLNTEAFF
DNA: TGTGCCAGTAGTGTCGGGCTTTTGAACACTGAAGCTTTCTTT

J: TRBJ2-5
D: TRBD1
size: many
V: TRBV6-1
CDR3: CASRSFRGQETQYF
DNA: TGTGCCAGCAGGTCGTTCAGGGGGCAAGAGACCCAGTACTTC

J: TRBJ2-1
D: TRBD2
size: NA
V: TRBV27
CDR3: CASSRSGGPGYNEQFF
DNA: TGTGCCAGCAGTCGCTCGGGGGGGCCGGGATACAATGAGCAGTTCTTC

J: TRBJ2-3
D: NA
size: few
V: TRBV4-1
CDR3: CASSQEPRFTDTQYF
DNA: TGCGCCAGCAGCCAAGAACCCAGGTTCACAGATACGCAGTATTTT

J: TRBJ1-1
D: NA
size: NA
V: TRBV7-2
CDR3: CASTQRGEWNTEAFF
DNA: TGTGCCAGCACCCAAAGAGGGGAATGGAACACTGAAGCTTTCTTT

J: TRBJ1-1
D: NA
size: many
V: TRBV7-2
CDR3: CASSYRQNEAFF
DNA: TGTGCCAGCAGCTACCGACAGAATGAAGCTTTCTTT

J: TRBJ2-5
D: TRBD2
size: NA
V: TRBV7-9
CDR3: CASSQGLAGSQETQYF
DNA: TGTGCCAGCAGCCAGGGGCTAGCGGGGAGCCAAGAGACCCAGTACTTC

J: TRBJ2-6
D: NA
size: NA
V: TRBV12-3/TRBV12-4
CDR3: CASRIRGSGANVLTF
DNA: TGTGCCAGCAGAATCAGGGGATCTGGGGCCAACGTCCTGACTTTC

J: TRBJ2-1
D: NA
size: NA
V: TRBV20-1
CDR3: CSARSGPPRGQEQFF
DNA: TGCAGTGCTAGATCCGGCCCTCCGAGAGGTCAAGAGCAGTTCTTC

J: TRBJ2-2
D: TRBD1
size: NA
V: TRBV11-3
CDR3: CASSLVGTGIQTGELFF
DNA: TGTGCCAGCAGCTTAGTCGGGACAGGGATTCAAACCGGGGAGCTGTTTTTT

J: TRBJ1-2
D: NA
size: few
V: TRBV12-3/TRBV12-4
CDR3: CASSFSSLDGYTF
DNA: TGTGCCAGCAGTTTTTCCAGTCTCGATGGCTACACCTTC

J: TRBJ2-1
D: TRBD2
size: many
V: TRBV4-1
CDR3: CASSQERFGGVYNEQFF
DNA: TGCGCCAGCAGCCAAGAGCGGTTTGGGGGGGTATACAATGAGCAGTTCTTC

J: TRBJ1-1
D: NA
size: NA
V: TRBV7-9
CDR3: CASSLRGEVLGEAFF
DNA: TGTGCCAGCAGCTTAAGGGGGGAGGTATTGGGGGAAGCTTTCTTT

J: TRBJ2-2
D: NA
size: many
V: TRBV7-6
CDR3: CASSSLGAGGELFF
DNA: TGTGCCAGCAGCTCTCTGGGGGCCGGCGGGGAGCTGTTTTTT

J: TRBJ1-4
D: TRBD1
size: NA
V: TRBV9
CDR3: CASCRGDRATYNEKLFF
DNA: TGTGCCAGCTGCCGAGGGGACAGAGCAACATATAATGAAAAACTGTTTTTT

J: TRBJ2-1
D: NA
size: few
V: TRBV2
CDR3: CASPLRGGTSYNEQFF
DNA: TGTGCCAGCCCTCTTCGGGGCGGGACGTCCTACAATGAGCAGTTCTTC

J: TRBJ2-6
D: NA
size: NA
V: TRBV5-1
CDR3: CASSLDPGPLSGANVLTF
DNA: TGCGCCAGCAGCTTGGATCCAGGGCCCCTCTCTGGGGCCAACGTCCTGACTTTC

J: TRBJ1-1
D: NA
size: NA
V: TRBV6-5
CDR3: CARSRPMNTEAFF
DNA: TGTGCCCGAAGCCGGCCGATGAACACTGAAGCTTTCTTT

J: TRBJ2-1
D: TRBD1
size: many
V: TRBV7-2
CDR3: CASSLNRGPPYNEQFF
DNA: TGTGCCAGCAGCTTGAACAGGGGGCCCCCATACAATGAGCAGTTCTTC

J: TRBJ2-3
D: NA
size: NA
V: TRBV7-8
CDR3: CASSPIQGSTDTQYF
DNA: TGTGCCAGCAGCCCCATCCAGGGAAGCACAGATACGCAGTATTTT

J: TRBJ2-7
D: NA
size: few
V: TRBV7-2
CDR3: CASSLDLGSYEQYF
DNA: TGTGCCAGCAGCTTAGATCTCGGCTCCTACGAGCAGTACTTC

J: TRBJ1-1
D: NA
size: NA
V: TRBV12-3/TRBV12-4
CDR3: CASSLSGRRNTEAFF
DNA: TGTGCCAGCAGTTTGAGTGGGCGAAGGAACACTGAAGCTTTCTTT

J: TRBJ2-1
D: TRBD1
size: NA
V: TRBV7-9
CDR3: CASSYRDRAHEQFF
DNA: TGTGCCAGCAGCTACCGGGACAGGGCCCATGAGCAGTTCTTC

J: TRBJ2-3
D: TRBD1
size: few
V: TRBV6-1
CDR3: CASLRTGGTDTQYF
DNA: TGTGCCAGTCTCCGGACAGGCGGCACAGATACGCAGTATTTT

J: TRBJ1-1
D: NA
size: few
V: TRBV28
CDR3: CASSLRGSAEAFF
DNA: TGTGCCAGCAGTTTGCGGGGGAGCGCTGAAGCTTTCTTT

J: TRBJ1-2
D: NA
size: few
V: TRBV19
CDR3: CASSPQPPPNYGYTF
DNA: TGTGCCAGTAGTCCGCAGCCCCCGCCTAACTATGGCTACACCTTC

J: TRBJ2-4
D: NA
size: NA
V: TRBV29-1
CDR3: CSVVSGGGRNIQYF
DNA: TGCAGCGTTGTCTCAGGGGGCGGGAGAAACATTCAGTACTTC

J: TRBJ1-1
D: TRBD1
size: many
V: TRBV19
CDR3: CASSSRTGENTEAFF
DNA: TGTGCCAGCAGCTCAAGGACAGGCGAGAACACTGAAGCTTTCTTT

J: TRBJ2-2
D: NA
size: NA
V: TRBV14
CDR3: CASSHWTAPGELFF
DNA: TGTGCCAGCAGCCACTGGACCGCACCCGGGGAGCTGTTTTTT

J: TRBJ1-3
D: NA
size: few
V: TRBV4-1
CDR3: CASSQGVRGSGRLQDTIYF
DNA: TGCGCCAGCAGCCAAGGAGTCCGGGGGTCAGGGAGGCTTCAGGACACCATATATTTT

J: TRBJ1-2
D: NA
size: NA
V: TRBV7-6
CDR3: CASSLGTYYGYTF
DNA: TGTGCCAGCAGCTTAGGGACCTACTATGGCTACACCTTC

J: TRBJ2-5
D: NA
size: NA
V: TRBV11-2
CDR3: CASSLVTGARETQYF
DNA: TGTGCCAGCAGCTTAGTCACTGGGGCGCGAGAGACCCAGTACTTC

J: TRBJ1-2
D: NA
size: few
V: TRBV13
CDR3: CASNEGGYGYTF
DNA: TGTGCCAGCAATGAGGGAGGCTATGGCTACACCTTC

J: TRBJ1-1
D: TRBD1
size: many
V: TRBV7-8
CDR3: CASSWPNRGAGGVTEAFF
DNA: TGTGCCAGCAGCTGGCCGAACAGGGGGGCGGGCGGTGTCACTGAAGCTTTCTTT